The 22 T cell receptor beta chains presented below share a single source sample, sequenced in a study of CD4 and CD8 cells across lung adenocarcinoma regions (dated by TCRdb to between 2018 and 2020). Receptor libraries were prepared by PCR. Sequenced on a HiSeq X Ten. TCRdb trimmed the raw reads at Q25, called clones with MiXCR and kept productive beta chains. Rows merge per CDR3 protein into single entries with the most common DNA and genes. The sample yields roughly 18,000 distinct CDR3 sequences; roughly half were counted once. Clones ranked in the top ten supply 55% of the sample. The sequenced material came from CD8+ T cells from the center of a lung tumor. The sample's cell subset or site label, in plain terms: tumor center region. The receptors originated from a female donor with lung adenocarcinoma. The CD4 and CD8 labels of this study may be unreliable.

This clonotype is medium-sized (0.01 to 0.1%) by share. The chain joins TRBV6-1 to TRBJ2-1; D unresolved. V lost 6 bases and J 5 bases, leaving 11 bases between the germline ends. This CDR3 has 13 residues. Per germline, CDR1 MNHNS and CDR2 SASEGT. The DNA for the CDR3 is TGTGCCAGCAGAGAAAGGTTTAACAATGAGCAGTTCTTC. It encodes CASRERFNNEQFF.

Concerning this clonotype: Sequence at one end of the junction differs from germline and may be a read error. The chain uses TRBV6-1 and TRBJ2-5; D ambiguous. CDR1 MNHNS and CDR2 SASEGT come from the germline V gene. The CDR3 runs to 11 residues. CDR3 sequence: CASRDQDTQYF. CDR3 nucleotide sequence: TGTGCCAGCAGAGACCAAGATACCCAGTATTTC.

The table lists this clonotype with a count of one. The chain links TRBV19 to TRBJ1-5, with D tentatively TRBD1 (5 bases). The ends were cut back, 8 bases at V and 3 bases at J, with 14 bases in the middle. This CDR3 has 14 amino acids. The germline V gene encodes CDR1 LNHDA and CDR2 SQIVND (reference sequence). The CDR3 nucleotides are TGTGCCAGTCAGCGTCAGGGACTCAATCAGCCCCAGCATTTT. It encodes CASQRQGLNQPQHF. Complete variable domain (other parts from reference TRBV19 and TRBJ1-5): DGGITQSPKYLFRKEGQNVTLSCEQNLNHDAMYWYRQDPGQGLRLIYYSQIVNDFQKGDIAEGYSVSREKKESFPLTVTSAQKNPTAFYLCASQRQGLNQPQHFGDGTRLSIL.

Judged by abundance, this clonotype is medium-sized (0.01 to 0.1%). The CDR3 nucleotides are TGTGCCAGCACAATAGGGCTAGGGCTGAATGAGCAGTTCTTC. Translating gives CASTIGLGLNEQFF. The chain employs TRBV7-2 and TRBJ2-1; D is unresolved. The V end lost 7 bases, the J end lost 7 bases, and 17 bases lay between the germline ends. CDR1 and CDR2 from the germline V gene are SGHTA and FQGNSA. The CDR3 spans 14 residues.

A note on this clonotype: The junction does not match germline at one end; this may be a read error. The genes are TRBV6-1 and TRBJ2-1; the D gene is possibly TRBD2 (7 bases). Germline-derived CDR1 and CDR2 are MNHNS and SASEGT. This CDR3 comprises 15 residues. CDR3 sequence: CARGEGGGDQETQYF. Written as DNA, the CDR3 is TGTGCCAGGGGGGAGGGGGGCGGTGACCAAGAGACGCAGTATTTC.

This clonotype was detected many times. V is TRBV7-3 and J is TRBJ2-1, with 11 bases fitting TRBD2. The CDR3 extends over 15 amino acids. J was trimmed by 1 base and V by 4 bases; bases with no gene match: 0. The V gene's germline CDR1 is SGHTA and CDR2 FQGTGA. The CDR3 coding sequence is TGTGCCAGCAGCTCTAGCGGGAGGTCCTACAATGAGCAGTTCTTC. Translation gives CASSSSGRSYNEQFF.

This clonotype has a handful of counts. The V gene is TRBV6-5, the J gene TRBJ2-5; weak D call: TRBD1 (7 bases). The closer fit of TRBJ2-7 to the DNA end suggests the J call may be wrong. This CDR3 contains 14 residues. Germline values: CDR1 MNHEY, CDR2 SVGAGI. The CDR3 region has the DNA TGTGCCAGCAGTTACGCGGGGACAGTCTACGAGCAGTACTTC. Translation gives CASSYAGTVYEQYF.

This clonotype was seen at least ten times. The chain combines TRBV27 with TRBJ2-5, with a possible D match to TRBD1 (6 bases). The J call may not be correct, given that the DNA end is closer to TRBJ2-7. The CDR3 is 16 amino acids. Germline V CDR1 and CDR2: MNHEY, SMNVEV (reference sequence). Written as DNA, the CDR3 is TGTGCCAGCAGCATACAGGGATTGATGGGTGGCTACGAGCAGTACTTC. Its translation is CASSIQGLMGGYEQYF.

The genes are TRBV7-2 and TRBJ2-3, with 11 bases fitting TRBD1. CDR1 SGHTA and CDR2 FQGNSA come from the germline V gene. V was clipped by 3 bases and J by 6 bases; unmatched bases: 2. CDR3 length: 14 residues. The CDR3 coding sequence is TGTGCCAGCAGCTTCTGGGACAGGGGGGATACGCAGTATTTT. It yields the protein CASSFWDRGDTQYF.

On this clonotype: The junction does not match germline at one end; this may be a read error. The chain combines TRBV6-1 with TRBJ2-3; possibly TRBD2 for D (8 bases). The CDR3 has 17 amino acids. Per germline, CDR1 MNHNS and CDR2 SASEGT. The CDR3 bases are TGTGCCAGCAGTCGGGGACTAGGGGGCCGGGAGGCAGATACGCAGTACTTT. This encodes CASSRGLGGREADTQYF.

This chain connects TRBV6-4 to TRBJ2-1, with 10 bases fitting TRBD2. With V trimmed by 5 bases and J by 9 bases, 10 bases remained unmatched. The CDR3 loop spans 15 amino acids. Germline V gene sequence: CDR1 MRHNA, CDR2 SNTAGT. DNA for the CDR3: TGTGCCAGCAGTTCAACTAGCGGGATGAATGGTGAGCAGTTCTTC. This gives the protein CASSSTSGMNGEQFF.

Remarks on this clonotype: A read error may produce the germline difference seen at one junction end. The chain employs TRBV6-1 and TRBJ2-7, with D perhaps given as TRBD1 or TRBD2 (5 bases each). This CDR3 comprises 14 residues. Germline CDR1 MNHNS, CDR2 SASEGT. The CDR3 DNA reads as TGTGGCAGCATGGGGACGAGAGCCAAAGACACGCAGTACTTC. This translates into CGSMGTRAKDTQYF.

This clonotype was observed once. This sequence joins TRBV20-1 and TRBJ2-1; no firm D call. Germline CDR1 is DFQATT and CDR2 is SNEGSKA (reference sequence). This CDR3 has 14 residues. The V and J ends lost 0 bases and 6 bases respectively, with 12 bases between them. The CDR3 protein is CSARDHILANEQFF. The CDR3 coding sequence is TGCAGTGCTAGAGATCATATACTTGCCAATGAGCAGTTCTTC.

This clonotype was seen a single time. The chain recombines TRBV6-1 with TRBJ1-2; D may be TRBD1 (5 bases). V shed 2 bases and J shed 2 bases, with 15 bases lying between them. Looked up from germline, CDR1 is MNHNS and CDR2 is SASEGT. The CDR3 spans 16 residues. CDR3 coding DNA: TGTGCCAGCAGTGAAAGCCACGGGACCGAAAACTATGGCTACACCTTC. Protein product: CASSESHGTENYGYTF.

In its sample, this clonotype was seen a few times. The chain is built from TRBV6-5 and TRBJ2-5; TRBD1 might be the D (6 bases). CDR1 and CDR2 (germline): MNHEY, SVGAGI. Trimming removed 5 bases from V and 1 base from J, with 14 bases in between. The CDR3 sequence is 15 residues long. CDR3 in DNA: TGTGCCAGCAGTCTACATGGACAGACCCAAGAGACCCAGTACTTC. This codes for CASSLHGQTQETQYF.

V gene TRBV6-1 combines with J gene TRBJ2-3, with D perhaps matching TRBD2 (7 bases). Looked up from germline, CDR1 is MNHNS and CDR2 is SASEGT. V lost 9 bases and J 1 base, leaving 17 bases between the germline ends. The CDR3 has 15 residues. This CDR3 is CARGKGGACTDTQYF. The DNA for the CDR3 is TGTGCCAGGGGTAAAGGGGGGGCTTGCACAGATACGCAGTATTTT.

A few counts support this clonotype. This chain uses TRBV11-2 with TRBJ2-1; the D is unclear. Germline V gives CDR1 SGHAT, CDR2 FQNNGV. V was clipped by 5 bases and J by 3 bases, with 2 bases between them. This CDR3 has 11 amino acids. The chain's CDR3 is CASSHYNEQFF. CDR3 DNA sequence: TGTGCCAGCAGCCACTACAATGAGCAGTTCTTC.

CDR3 nucleotide sequence: TGTGCCAGCAGTGAAAGGGCAGGGGGCGCGAGTTTCTATGGCTACACCTTC. Translated, it gives CASSERAGGASFYGYTF. The J gene is TRBJ1-2, the V gene TRBV6-1; 8 bases align to TRBD1. J gave up 4 bases and V 2 bases, and 12 bases lay outside the gene matches. This CDR3 spans 17 amino acids. Germline-derived CDR1 and CDR2 are MNHNS and SASEGT.

This clonotype has just a few counts. This chain links TRBV27 with TRBJ2-1, with TRBD2 identical over 10 bases. This CDR3 has 17 residues. Losses at the gene ends were 6 bases for V and 0 bases for J; bases not matched to a gene: 8. Germline V lookup: CDR1 MNHEY, CDR2 SMNVEV (reference sequence). The CDR3 DNA reads TGTGCCAGCAGCCGAACTAGCGGGACCCTCTCCTACAATGAGCAGTTCTTC. Translation: CASSRTSGTLSYNEQFF.

V gene TRBV10-3 combines with J gene TRBJ2-5; TRBD2 aligns across 9 bases. Germline V CDR1 and CDR2: ENHRY, SYGVKD. This CDR3 spans 16 amino acids. Losses at the gene ends were 0 bases for V and 2 bases for J; bases not matched to a gene: 4. The CDR3 spells CAISESRTSAQETQYF. The CDR3 DNA is TGTGCCATCAGTGAGTCGAGGACTAGCGCGCAAGAGACCCAGTACTTC.

This clonotype was picked up many times. V usage is TRBV6-1 and J usage is TRBJ2-5, with D possibly TRBD1 on 5 matching bases. The CDR3 length is 12 residues. Trimming took 5 bases from V and 7 from J, leaving 11 bases between them. Germline V gives CDR1 MNHNS, CDR2 SASEGT. CDR3 in DNA: TGTGCCAGCAGTACAGGAATCGGGACCCAGTACTTC. It translates to CASSTGIGTQYF.

Of note for this clonotype: One end of the junction fails to match germline, which may point to a read error. The CDR3 region has the DNA TGTGCGGGCAGCGCGGGCCGTGGCCCAGAGACGCAGTATTTC. Its protein is CAGSAGRGPETQYF. The chain joins TRBV27 to TRBJ2-3, with D possibly being TRBD2 (5 bases). Germline-derived CDR1 and CDR2 are MNHEY and SMNVEV (reference sequence). The CDR3 covers 14 residues.